This T cell receptor beta chain stems from a study of response to subunit inactivated influenza vaccine. The CDR3 runs 15 residues. Germline CDR1 is KGHSH and CDR2 is LQKENI. Between the trimmed V and J ends, which lost 6 bases and 2 bases, there was a span of 17 bases. TCRdb reprocessed the RT-PCR reads with MiXCR, giving one entry per CDR3 protein. Here the sample spans about 830,000 distinct CDR3 sequences, around 18% being singletons. The rearrangement links TRBV18 to TRBJ2-7; tentatively, D is TRBD1 (6 bases). Sequenced material: PBMCs from blood, taken 4 to 6 days after vaccination. This TCR was sampled from a man over 45 who received an inactivated influenza vaccine. The CDR3 sequence: CASSSPGHGPYEQYF. The DNA for the CDR3 is TGTGCCAGCTCGTCCCCGGGACATGGCCCCTACGAGCAGTACTTC. The full variable domain, with the rest looked up from reference TRBV18 and TRBJ2-7, is NAGVMQNPRHLVRRRGQEARLRCSPMKGHSHVYWYRQLPEEGLKFMVYLQKENIIDESGMPKERFSAEFPKEGPSILRIQQVVRGDSAAYFCASSSPGHGPYEQYFGPGTRLTVT.